The 27 T cell receptor beta chains in this list originate from one sample, sequenced in a study of T cells in Graves' hyperthyroidism and ophthalmopathy. It was RNA transcripts that yielded the amplified TCR beta CDR3 regions. First-round RT-PCR targeting the TCR CDR3 was performed with the HTBI primer set. TCRdb independently ran MiXCR on the multiplex PCR reads; one entry per CDR3 protein. Counted here are 600,000 to 700,000 distinct CDR3 sequences, around 15% occurring once; the ten biggest clones make up 3.5% to 4.5%. What was sequenced was blood. These receptors all stem from a woman in her forties with Graves' ophthalmopathy.

Ten or more counts support this clonotype. The genes are TRBV6-4 and TRBJ2-2; D gene unclear. Germline CDR1 MRHNA, CDR2 SNTAGT. With 6 bases removed from V and 2 bases from J, the gap between germline ends came to 22 bases. The CDR3 extends over 18 amino acids. CDR3 nucleotide sequence: TGTGCCAGCAGCCTCGTACTCGCGATGAACTCCAACACCGGGGAGCTGTTTTTT. Residues: CASSLVLAMNSNTGELFF.

J is TRBJ1-3 and V is TRBV11-3, with TRBD1 matching 8 bases. The junction had 10 bases not matched to a gene; V was cut back by 5 bases and J by 1 base. The germline CDR1 and CDR2 sequences are SGHNT and YENEEA. CDR3 length: 17 residues. This CDR3 is CASSPRQGLGSGNTIYF. Written as DNA, the CDR3 is TGTGCCAGCAGCCCGCGACAGGGGCTAGGATCTGGAAACACCATATATTTT. Drawing the rest from reference TRBV11-3 and TRBJ1-3, the complete variable domain is EAGVVQSPRYKIIEKKQPVAFWCNPISGHNTLYWYLQNLGQGPELLIRYENEEAVDDSQLPKDRFSAERLKGVDSTLKIQPAELGDSAVYLCASSPRQGLGSGNTIYFGEGSWLTVV.

This clonotype has a count of ten or more. The V call is TRBV6-5, the J call TRBJ2-7; 8 bases fit TRBD1. Trimming took 10 bases from V and 11 from J; bases not matched to a gene: 13. Looked up from germline, CDR1 is MNHEY and CDR2 is SVGAGI. The length of the CDR3 is 12 residues. CDR3 in DNA: TGTGCCACTACCGGGACAGGAGAAAAAAAGTACTTC. Translating it yields CATTGTGEKKYF.

This clonotype has just a few counts. This rearrangement joins TRBV2 to TRBJ2-2; no clear D. The CDR3 totals 14 residues. Between the trimmed V and J ends, which lost 1 base and 1 base, there was a span of 4 bases. Germline CDR1 is SNHLY and CDR2 is FYNNEI. CDR3 sequence reads: CASSEVLNTGELFF. The CDR3 DNA reads as TGTGCCAGCAGTGAAGTACTGAACACCGGGGAGCTGTTTTTT.

This clonotype appeared a few times. The chain has TRBV29-1 and TRBJ2-2; 7 nucleotides line up with TRBD2. The CDR3 length is 16 residues. Germline V gene data show CDR1 as SQVTM and CDR2 as ANQGSEA. V trimming: 4 bases; J trimming: 0 bases; junction bases outside the gene matches: 8. In DNA, the CDR3 is TGCAGCGTTGGAAGAAAAAGCGGGACGAACACCGGGGAGCTGTTTTTT. It translates to CSVGRKSGTNTGELFF.

The sample holds one count of this clonotype. This sequence joins TRBV11-2 and TRBJ2-7; 7 bases line up with TRBD2. This CDR3 has 16 amino acids. V trimming: 4 bases; J trimming: 0 bases; junction bases outside the gene matches: 9. In germline, CDR1 is SGHAT, CDR2 FQNNGV. Written as DNA, the CDR3 is TGTGCCAGCAGCTCCCCCCTAGCGGAGGGCTCCTACGAGCAGTACTTC. Translation: CASSSPLAEGSYEQYF.

CDR3 amino acids: CASSWDRETGELFF. The CDR3 nucleotides read TGTGCCAGCAGTTGGGACAGGGAGACCGGGGAGCTGTTTTTT. The J gene is TRBJ2-2, the V gene TRBV6-5; 9 bases fit TRBD1. The CDR3 has 14 residues. V dropped 4 bases and J dropped 5; count of bases not matched to a gene: 2. Germline CDR1 and CDR2: MNHEY and SVGAGI.

This clonotype was counted a few times. V usage is TRBV7-6 and J usage is TRBJ2-5; 7 nucleotides agree with TRBD1. Germline V lookup: CDR1 SGHVS, CDR2 FNYEAQ. The CDR3 sequence is 16 residues long. After removal of 5 bases from V and 3 bases from J, the junction contained 12 bases not matched to a gene. The DNA for the CDR3 is TGTGCCAGCAGCCGGACCCAGACAGGGTGGAAAGAGACCCAGTACTTC. As protein: CASSRTQTGWKETQYF.

V and J are TRBV5-1 and TRBJ2-2; D is perhaps TRBD1 or TRBD2 (6 bases each). Per the germline V gene, CDR1 is SGHRS and CDR2 is YFSETQ. CDR3 size: 15 residues. The V and J ends lost 4 bases and 0 bases respectively, with 10 bases between them. DNA for the CDR3: TGCGCCAGCAGCGAGGGGGGAACGAACACCGGGGAGCTGTTTTTT. It encodes CASSEGGTNTGELFF.

This clonotype was counted ten times or more. V gene TRBV28 combines with J gene TRBJ2-7; D possibly corresponds to TRBD2 (6 bases). CDR1 is MDHEN, CDR2 SYDVKM, per germline. The V gene lost 6 bases and the J gene lost 0 bases, with 12 bases spanning the gap. The CDR3 contains 14 residues. The CDR3 reads CASRWGGLSYEQYF. The CDR3 DNA reads as TGTGCCAGCAGGTGGGGAGGACTCTCCTACGAGCAGTACTTC.

This clonotype showed up many times. J is TRBJ1-2 and V is TRBV2; D is perhaps TRBD1 (6 bases). V lost 11 bases and J 7 bases, leaving 11 bases between the germline ends. Per germline, CDR1 SNHLY and CDR2 FYNNEI. This CDR3 region has 10 residues. CDR3 in amino acids: CASGAGGYTF. The CDR3 bases are TGTGCCTCGGGGGCAGGTGGCTACACCTTC.

This clonotype was counted at least ten times. V usage is TRBV7-6 and J usage is TRBJ2-7, with a possible D match to TRBD1 (6 bases). CDR1 and CDR2 (germline): SGHVS, FNYEAQ. V was trimmed by 5 bases and J by 2 bases, leaving 22 bases between them. The CDR3 extends over 17 amino acids. The CDR3 is CASSPQPPDRQTYEQYF. In DNA, the CDR3 is TGTGCCAGCAGCCCGCAGCCGCCCGACAGGCAGACCTACGAGCAGTACTTC. The full variable domain, rest sourced from reference TRBV7-6 and TRBJ2-7, is GAGVSQSPRYKVTKRGQDVALRCDPISGHVSLYWYRQALGQGPEFLTYFNYEAQQDKSGLPNDRFSAERPEGSISTLTIQRTEQRDSAMYRCASSPQPPDRQTYEQYFGPGTRLTVT.

This clonotype has only a few counts. V and J are TRBV5-1 and TRBJ2-5; 15 bases align to TRBD2. Germline V gene data show CDR1 as SGHRS and CDR2 as YFSETQ. The CDR3 covers 18 residues. Losses at the gene ends were 5 bases for V and 5 bases for J; bases not matched to a gene: 13. The CDR3 protein is CASSWTSGRVQGWETQYF. As DNA, the CDR3 is TGCGCCAGCAGTTGGACTAGCGGGAGGGTCCAAGGATGGGAGACCCAGTACTTC.

This clonotype was recorded many times. The rearrangement uses TRBV12-3 or TRBV12-4 and TRBJ2-5; the D is unclear. Trimming pared 9 bases from V and 2 bases from J, leaving 10 bases between. This CDR3 region has 12 residues. CDR3: CASSDWQETQYF. In DNA, the CDR3 is TGTGCCAGTTCTGATTGGCAAGAGACCCAGTACTTC.

This clonotype occurred many times. Here the CDR3 DNA reads TGCAGCGTTGAAACAACCACTGAAGCTTTCTTT. This sequence encodes CSVETTTEAFF. The chain couples TRBV29-1 to TRBJ1-1; the D is unclear. The CDR3 totals 11 residues. CDR1 is SQVTM and CDR2 is ANQGSEA in the germline V gene. V was shortened by 2 bases and J by 4 bases, with 5 bases between the two germline ends.

This clonotype was detected many times. J is TRBJ2-7 and V is TRBV20-1; TRBD2 is a possible D gene (6 bases). Germline CDR1 is DFQATT and CDR2 is SNEGSKA (reference sequence). V was cut by 3 bases and J by 7 bases, with 16 bases left in between. This CDR3 has 13 residues. Here the CDR3 DNA reads TGCAGTGCTAGGGACGGGAGTTCGGGGGAGCAGTACTTC. This codes for CSARDGSSGEQYF.

There are many counts of this clonotype. The genes are TRBV19 and TRBJ1-2; no reliable D call. The CDR3 length is 15 residues. V was pared by 3 bases and J by 0 bases, with 11 bases between. The V gene's germline CDR1 is LNHDA and CDR2 SQIVND (reference sequence). The CDR3 DNA follows: TGTGCCAGTAGTATGGTGGCCAAAACTAACTATGGCTACACCTTC. Protein product: CASSMVAKTNYGYTF.

The chain has TRBV5-1 and TRBJ1-2, with D hard to call. The CDR3 is made up of 12 amino acids. CDR1 and CDR2 (germline): SGHRS, YFSETQ. V shed 0 bases and J shed 11 bases, with 11 bases lying between them. CDR3 loop: CASSLDVSGYTF. Here the CDR3 DNA reads TGCGCCAGCAGCTTGGATGTCAGCGGTTACACCTTC.

The V and J genes are TRBV28 and TRBJ2-5; TRBD2 matches 9 bases. The CDR3 has 15 amino acids. Germline assignment: CDR1 MDHEN and CDR2 SYDVKM. Trimming cost V 5 bases and J 5 bases; bases outside gene matches: 9. CDR3 DNA sequence: TGTGCCAGCAGTCTCCAAGCGGGAGGATTCGAGACCCAGTACTTC. It specifies CASSLQAGGFETQYF.

This clonotype was observed at least ten times. This sequence joins TRBV19 and TRBJ2-5; 7 nucleotides align to TRBD2. Germline V CDR1 and CDR2: LNHDA, SQIVND (reference sequence). CDR3 length: 14 amino acids. Germline trimming cut 10 bases from V and 5 bases from J; bases unmatched to any gene: 13. CDR3 sequence (DNA): TGTGCCACCTCGACGGCGGGAGCTTTGGAGACCCAGTACTTC. Encoded protein: CATSTAGALETQYF.

The chain couples TRBV20-1 to TRBJ1-5; a possible D gene is TRBD1 (5 bases). The CDR3 is made up of 15 amino acids. Per the germline V gene, CDR1 is DFQATT and CDR2 is SNEGSKA (reference sequence). Trimming took 0 bases from V and 3 from J, leaving 12 bases between them. CDR3 amino acids: CSARDFRDSNQPQHF. CDR3 DNA: TGCAGTGCTAGAGATTTCAGGGATTCCAATCAGCCCCAGCATTTT.

This clonotype was observed many times. The chain links TRBV28 to TRBJ2-7, with 9 bases aligning to TRBD1. Germline V lookup: CDR1 MDHEN, CDR2 SYDVKM. The CDR3 covers 15 residues. Trimming cost V 10 bases and J 5 bases; bases outside gene matches: 15. CDR3 sequence reads: CATNELRDRANEQYF. As DNA, the CDR3 is TGTGCCACCAATGAACTCCGGGACAGGGCGAACGAGCAGTACTTC.

The chain employs TRBV30 and TRBJ2-1, with TRBD2 as a possible D gene (6 bases). Germline assignment: CDR1 GTSNPN and CDR2 SVGIG (reference sequence). The CDR3 is made up of 15 amino acids. Trimming removed 2 bases from V and 7 bases from J, with 18 bases in between. Here the CDR3 reads CAWSPPPGGRNEQFF. The CDR3, as DNA: TGTGCCTGGAGTCCCCCTCCAGGTGGGAGGAATGAGCAGTTCTTC.

This clonotype was observed many times. An end of the junction differs from the germline gene, which may be a read error. V gene TRBV7-7 combines with J gene TRBJ2-5; TRBD1 might be the D (6 bases). Germline V gene data show CDR1 as SSHAT and CDR2 as FNYEAQ (reference sequence). This CDR3 spans 15 amino acids. The CDR3 sequence: CASSTTGTSQETQYF. The CDR3 DNA follows: TGTGCTAGCAGCACGACCGGGACAAGCCAAGAGACCCAGTACTTC.

This clonotype was seen a few times. The J gene is TRBJ2-5, the V gene TRBV5-1; 16 bases align to TRBD2. The CDR3 has 18 amino acids. Germline V gene data show CDR1 as SGHRS and CDR2 as YFSETQ. Trimming at V came to 4 bases and at J to 2 bases, leaving 8 bases not matched to a gene. The CDR3, as DNA: TGCGCCAGCAGCCAAGGGACTAGCGGGAGGGCTGCTCAAGAGACCCAGTACTTC. Translating it yields CASSQGTSGRAAQETQYF. Full variable domain (missing parts from reference TRBV5-1 and TRBJ2-5): KAGVTQTPRYLIKTRGQQVTLSCSPISGHRSVSWYQQTPGQGLQFLFEYFSETQRNKGNFPGRFSGRQFSNSRSEMNVSTLELGDSALYLCASSQGTSGRAAQETQYFGPGTRLLVL.

The V gene is TRBV6-2 or TRBV6-3, the J gene TRBJ2-7; maybe TRBD2 (6 bases). The CDR3 extends over 18 amino acids. Germline assignment: CDR1 MNHEY and CDR2 SVGEGT. V was clipped by 4 bases and J by 4 bases, with 26 bases between them. The CDR3 protein is CASSWWGPQSGAGYEQYF. CDR3 nucleotide sequence: TGTGCCAGCAGTTGGTGGGGACCCCAGTCCGGGGCGGGATACGAGCAGTACTTC.

Many counts were recorded for this clonotype. The CDR3, as DNA: TGTGCCAGCAGCGACCGACCAGGGGTACAAGAGACCCAGTACTTC. Protein: CASSDRPGVQETQYF. The chain is built from TRBV6-1 and TRBJ2-5; D might be TRBD1 (6 bases). This CDR3 has 15 amino acids. Trimming stripped 6 bases from V and 2 bases from J, with 16 bases between. Germline V CDR1 and CDR2: MNHNS, SASEGT.